This paragraph covers one TCR beta chain sequence. Its antigen is still unknown. Within one base of it there is no much larger clone, and no base qualities were kept. This specimen comes from a study of cytomegalovirus exposure and HLA in healthy donors (dated by TCRdb to 2017 to 2019). Study-wide context: According to a later analysis, the approximately 120 validation repertoires were produced on the same platform as the 666 repertoires of the first cohort. The study aimed to test whether signatures of past pathogen exposure could be identified by cataloging public T cell receptors. In addition to the first cohort of 666 subjects, a separate validation cohort of 120 different subjects was used. The study combined high-throughput TCR immunosequencing, statistical association of individual TCRs with disease status, and machine learning to predict cytomegalovirus infection status.

Findings and caveats that apply to the study as a whole: A few of the identified cytomegalovirus-associated TCR beta chains were confirmed in vitro to be specific for cytomegalovirus antigens. All 120 or so repertoires were used to score co-occurrence in the validation cohort in a later analysis, because that analysis had no HLA typing for the cohort. The study listed 150 to 200 TCR beta chains as associated with cytomegalovirus. While some public TCRs were present in many individuals, most TCR sequences turned up only very rarely across donors. In a later analysis, TCRs clustered in the first cohort were found to also tend to co-occur in the roughly 120 validation repertoires, with about 94% of cluster scores above 0. The classifier was reported to diagnose cytomegalovirus status with high specificity and sensitivity in both the original and validation cohorts. The authors suggested that the approach could potentially be generalized to other disease states and immunological phenotypes.

The donors were included in the validation cohort of roughly 120 subjects, a group kept apart from the approximately 650-subject first cohort. Spanning cysteine to phenylalanine, the CDR3 consists of 16 amino acids. Solely the CDR3 DNA is kept, with 48 bases framed from the first base. V has 5 bases trimmed and J has 4 bases trimmed; junction bases matching no gene number 11. Sequences SGHTA (CDR1) and FQGNSA (CDR2) are obtained from the germline V gene. Library generation was performed with the immunoSEQ multiplex PCR assay. The published analysis was carried out like this. A statistical classification framework was built to diagnose cytomegalovirus status from the catalog of TCR beta chain sequences. TCRdb mirrors the immuneACCESS table, restricted to in-frame sequences. Some clones are absent from its copies; in checked studies, under half trace to an unresolved V gene, and the reason for the others is unknown. V and J calls and clone size are those listed in that table; D and trimming were worked out from the DNA. The sample table lists 250,000 to 350,000 clones, around 87% of them with a count of one. Jointly, the top ten make up roughly 1.2% of the sample.

This receptor was identified in a woman in her 30s in good health and CMV-seropositive. Material for sequencing was PBMCs. The rearranged chain carries TRBV7-2 and TRBJ2-7, with 10 junctional bases fitting TRBD2. In nucleotide form, the sequence is TGTGCCAGCAGCCTGAGAAGTAGCGGGGGGCTATACGAGCAGTACTTC. Its protein is CASSLRSSGGLYEQYF.